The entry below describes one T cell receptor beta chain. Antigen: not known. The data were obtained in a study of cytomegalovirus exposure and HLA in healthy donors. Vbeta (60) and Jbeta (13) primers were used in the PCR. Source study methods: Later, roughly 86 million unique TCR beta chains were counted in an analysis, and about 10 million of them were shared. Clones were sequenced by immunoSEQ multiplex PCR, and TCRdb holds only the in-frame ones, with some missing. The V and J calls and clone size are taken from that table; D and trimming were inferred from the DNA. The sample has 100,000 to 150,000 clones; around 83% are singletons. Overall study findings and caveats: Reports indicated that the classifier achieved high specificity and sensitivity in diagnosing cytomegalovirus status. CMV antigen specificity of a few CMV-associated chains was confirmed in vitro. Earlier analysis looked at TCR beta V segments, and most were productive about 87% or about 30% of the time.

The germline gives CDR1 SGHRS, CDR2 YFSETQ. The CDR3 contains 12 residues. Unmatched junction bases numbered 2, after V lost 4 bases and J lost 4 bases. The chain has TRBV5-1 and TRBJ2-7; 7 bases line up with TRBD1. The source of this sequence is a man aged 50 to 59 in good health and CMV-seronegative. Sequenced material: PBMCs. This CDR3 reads CASSGTAYEQYF. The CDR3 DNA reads TGCGCCAGCAGCGGGACAGCTTACGAGCAGTACTTC.